This T cell receptor beta chain was sequenced during a study of T cells after yellow fever vaccination. TCRdb independently ran MiXCR on the 5' RACE reads; one entry per CDR3 protein. The sample holds around 230,000 distinct CDR3 sequences, 6.5% to 7.5% seen once. This clonotype was counted many times. As yet, its antigen is unknown. Study-wide results and limits: Subsequent to the booster, the majority of primary-vaccination clones reappeared (roughly 95% CD4, around 90% CD8).

The sequence was obtained from a man aged 30 to 39 who received the YFV17D yellow fever vaccine. Source: CD4+ T cells sorted from PBMCs, taken on the day of the yellow fever booster vaccination.

This CDR3 is CASSLARYWDRSSYEQYF. In nucleotides, the CDR3 is TGTGCCAGCAGCTTAGCCCGTTATTGGGACAGGAGCTCCTACGAGCAGTACTTC. The chain uses TRBV7-8 and TRBJ2-7, with 8 positions matching TRBD1. Germline loops: CDR1 SGHVS, CDR2 FQNEAQ. J was trimmed by 0 bases and V by 0 bases; bases with no gene match: 10. This CDR3 is built from 18 residues. The full variable domain, completed using reference TRBV7-8 and TRBJ2-7, is GAGVSQSPRYKVAKRGQDVALRCDPISGHVSLFWYQQALGQGPEFLTYFQNEAQLDKSGLPSDRFFAERPEGSVSTLKIQRTQQEDSAVYLCASSLARYWDRSSYEQYFGPGTRLTVT.